This passage covers 13 T cell receptor beta chains from one sample sequenced in a study of OX40 agonist ivuxolimab in advanced cancers. Assay: immunoSEQ multiplex PCR; the TCRdb copy retains only in-frame clones and omits some. Of over 8,000 clones in the sample, under 80% are singletons; the top ten hold about 46%. The sequenced sample was CD4+ or CD8+ T cells sorted from blood, obtained in a trial of the OX40 agonist ivuxolimab. The receptors shown here come from an adult with an advanced solid tumor such as melanoma, head and neck, liver or kidney cancer.

The chain employs TRBV6-8 and TRBJ2-7, with 7 bases identical to TRBD2. This CDR3 region has 15 residues. V lost 4 bases and J lost 2; bases outside the gene matches: 8. The germline V gene has CDR1 MNHGY and CDR2 SAAAGT. CDR3 DNA sequence: TGTGCCAGCAGTTTTAGTCGGGAGGAACCCTACGAGCAGTACTTC. Its protein product is CASSFSREEPYEQYF.

This chain connects TRBV7-3 to TRBJ2-7, with 7 bases that match TRBD1. V lost 4 bases, J lost 2 bases, and 8 bases stayed unmatched. In germline, CDR1 is SGHTA, CDR2 FQGTGA. The CDR3 runs 15 residues. This CDR3 reads CASSYGAGGPYEQYF. The CDR3 region has the DNA TGTGCCAGCAGCTACGGGGCAGGGGGACCCTACGAGCAGTACTTC. Together with reference TRBV7-3 and TRBJ2-7, the CDR3 gives the full variable domain: GAGVSQTPSNKVTEKGKYVELRCDPISGHTALYWYRQSLGQGPEFLIYFQGTGAADDSGLPNDRFFAVRPEGSVSTLKIQRTERGDSAVYLCASSYGAGGPYEQYFGPGTRLTVT.

This clone was seen a few times. The chain couples TRBV27 to TRBJ1-6; D might be TRBD1 (5 bases). The ends were cut back, 6 bases at V and 9 bases at J, with 18 bases in the middle. Germline V gene data show CDR1 as MNHEY and CDR2 as SMNVEV (reference sequence). There are 15 residues in the CDR3. CDR3 in DNA: TGTGCCAGCAGCAAAACGGGACTCGGGGGTTCACCCCTCCACTTT. Its protein is CASSKTGLGGSPLHF.

This clone is medium-sized. CDR3 coding DNA: TGTGCCAGCAGTATTAGCGGGCCGAACACTGAAGCTTTCTTT. Translated: CASSISGPNTEAFF. The chain is built from TRBV27 and TRBJ1-1; D unresolved. The CDR3 loop spans 14 amino acids. Trimming cost V 5 bases and J 1 base, with 11 bases left between them. The V gene's germline CDR1 is MNHEY and CDR2 SMNVEV (reference sequence).

The chain is built from TRBV5-1 and TRBJ2-1; 8 nucleotides line up with TRBD2. CDR3 length equals 16 residues. The ends lost 4 bases at V and 6 bases at J; junction bases unmatched: 12. Germline V gives CDR1 SGHRS, CDR2 YFSETQ. CDR3 sequence reads: CASSRDSGMASNEQFF. DNA for the CDR3: TGCGCCAGCAGCCGCGATAGCGGGATGGCTAGCAATGAGCAGTTCTTC.

This rearrangement joins TRBV27 to TRBJ1-1, with no clear D. Germline CDR1 is MNHEY and CDR2 is SMNVEV (reference sequence). The CDR3 sequence is 16 residues long. V was clipped by 4 bases and J by 0 bases, with 15 bases between them. DNA for the CDR3: TGTGCCAGCAGTTCCCGGAAGGGAGGAATGAACACTGAAGCTTTCTTT. Amino acids: CASSSRKGGMNTEAFF.

This clone occurred once. The V and J genes are TRBV29-1 and TRBJ2-7; D is possibly TRBD1 or TRBD2 (5 bases each). The germline V gene has CDR1 SQVTM and CDR2 ANQGSEA. The CDR3 contains 12 residues. V dropped 5 bases and J dropped 2 bases, with 10 bases sitting between them. The CDR3 reads CSVLQGPYEQYF. As DNA, the CDR3 is TGCAGCGTTCTCCAGGGACCCTACGAGCAGTACTTC.

This clone was counted only a few times. The V and J genes are TRBV6-6 and TRBJ1-1, with TRBD1 identical over 9 bases. CDR3 length: 16 residues. Trimming removed 5 bases from V and 3 bases from J; junction bases left unmatched: 10. Germline-derived CDR1 and CDR2 are MNHNY and SVGAGI (reference sequence). The CDR3 loop is CASSIRDREWDTEAFF. The CDR3 bases are TGTGCCAGCAGTATCCGGGACAGGGAGTGGGACACTGAAGCTTTCTTT.

This chain connects TRBV7-9 to TRBJ2-7; D is unclear. The CDR3 loop spans 12 amino acids. Germline V lookup: CDR1 SEHNR, CDR2 FQNEAQ (reference sequence). V was trimmed by 2 bases and J by 1 base, leaving 3 bases between them. CDR3 DNA sequence: TGTGCCAGCAGCTTATTTTCCTACGAGCAGTACTTC. Its translation: CASSLFSYEQYF.

The chain carries TRBV10-3 and TRBJ2-7, with a tentative D call TRBD2 (5 bases). Trimming removed 3 bases at V and 3 bases at J, with 12 bases between. The germline V gene has CDR1 ENHRY and CDR2 SYGVKD. CDR3 length: 14 residues. Here the CDR3 reads CAISDALASYEQYF. The CDR3 coding sequence is TGTGCCATCAGTGACGCCCTAGCTAGCTACGAGCAGTACTTC.

Here the CDR3 DNA reads TGTGCCAGCAGCCCCGGGGTTGTCACTGAAGCTTTCTTT. Encoded protein: CASSPGVVTEAFF. The chain recombines TRBV2 with TRBJ1-1; D is unclear. This CDR3 has 13 amino acids. Per germline, CDR1 SNHLY and CDR2 FYNNEI. V lost 6 bases and J 4 bases, leaving 12 bases between the germline ends.

The V and J genes are TRBV6-9 and TRBJ2-7, with TRBD1 matching over 8 bases. With V trimmed by 6 bases and J by 7 bases, 14 bases remained unmatched. CDR1 MNHGY and CDR2 SVAAGI come from the germline V gene. The CDR3 extends over 15 amino acids. The CDR3 coding sequence is TGTGCCAGCAGCTCCTCTGACAGGGGATTGGGAGAGCAGTACTTC. Translating it yields CASSSSDRGLGEQYF.

This clone has a single count. This sequence joins TRBV6-9 and TRBJ1-2; 8 nucleotides match TRBD1. With 5 bases clipped from V and 4 bases from J, the junction kept 9 bases outside the gene matches. The CDR3 spans 15 residues. Germline CDR1 reads MNHGY; CDR2 reads SVAAGI. The CDR3 is CASSPSAGGIYGYTF. The CDR3 bases are TGTGCCAGCAGTCCTTCGGCAGGGGGCATCTATGGCTACACCTTC.